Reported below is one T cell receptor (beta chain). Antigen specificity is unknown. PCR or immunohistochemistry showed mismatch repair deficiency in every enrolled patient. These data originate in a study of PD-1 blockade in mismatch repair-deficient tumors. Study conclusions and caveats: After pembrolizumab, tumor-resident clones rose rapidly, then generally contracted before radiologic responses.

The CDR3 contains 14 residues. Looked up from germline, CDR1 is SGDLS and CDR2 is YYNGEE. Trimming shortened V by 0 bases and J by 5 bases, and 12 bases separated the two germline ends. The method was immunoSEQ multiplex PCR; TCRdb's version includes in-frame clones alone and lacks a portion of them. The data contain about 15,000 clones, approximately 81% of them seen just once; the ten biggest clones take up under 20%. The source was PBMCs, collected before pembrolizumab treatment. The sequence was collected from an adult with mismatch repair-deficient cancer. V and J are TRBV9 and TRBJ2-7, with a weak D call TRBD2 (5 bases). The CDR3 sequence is CASSVGFGVHEQYF. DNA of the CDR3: TGTGCCAGCAGCGTAGGTTTCGGGGTCCACGAGCAGTACTTC.